The following is a TCR beta chain sequence with its context. What it recognizes is unknown. TCRdb keeps only in-frame clones here, not all; method: immunoSEQ multiplex PCR. The repertoire consists of hundreds of thousands of clones, with roughly 78% occurring once and the leading ten covering about 2%. CDR1 and CDR2 (germline): MGHRA, YSYEKL. Trimming removed 4 bases from V and 8 bases from J, with 8 bases in between. This CDR3 has 11 amino acids. The data were taken from a study of shared clonotypes between healthy human individuals. Study summary: Researchers drew samples from two women and a few men aged 18 to 49.

General study points: When compared with the clonotypes that were shared by all four sorted-subset donors, the non-shared clonotypes turned out to have lower generation probabilities. For naive CD4 cells, roughly 4.8% of clonotypes were shared across a few donors.

Sequencing input: memory CD4+ T cells sorted from blood. The subset is: CD45RA-negative fraction. The J gene is TRBJ1-1, the V gene TRBV4-1; tentatively, D is TRBD1 (5 bases). This clonotype was obtained from a woman in her twenties or thirties in good health. The CDR3 region has the DNA TGCGCCAGCAGCCTTCAGGGAGAAGCTTTCTTT. Its translation is CASSLQGEAFF.